The clone carrying this T cell receptor (beta chain) has more than one count but fewer than ten. This record belongs to a study of blood T cell repertoires in COVID-19. Sequencing was performed with immunoSEQ multiplex PCR; in TCRdb, only in-frame clones are kept and a portion is missing. The sample shows over 100,000 clones, 90% of them seen only once. The germline V gene has CDR1 LGHDT and CDR2 YNNKEL (reference sequence). The V gene end was trimmed by 4 bases and the J gene end by 3 bases; junction bases not matched to a gene: 8. There are 16 residues in the CDR3. The rearrangement links TRBV3-1 (or the pseudogene TRBV3-2) to TRBJ1-1, with TRBD1 identical over 10 bases. The sequence derives from a human donor in a cohort sampled during active COVID-19. Sequencing input: peripheral blood. The CDR3 bases are TGTGCCAGCAGCCTTTCGGCCGGGACAGGGGACACTGAAGCTTTCTTT. Translated: CASSLSAGTGDTEAFF.